Presented here are 21 T cell receptor beta chains from one specimen sequenced in a study of blood T cell repertoires in COVID-19. Data came from immunoSEQ multiplex PCR; TCRdb stores just in-frame clones and leaves some out. Here the sample spans hundreds of thousands of clones, around nine tenths being singletons. The sample consisted of peripheral blood. All receptors derive from a man aged 55-75 years with COVID-19, enrolled during active disease.

This chain connects TRBV5-1 to TRBJ2-5; 7 bases map to TRBD1. The trim removed 6 bases at V and 0 bases at J, leaving 11 bases unmatched. The CDR3 has 16 residues. Germline values: CDR1 SGHRS, CDR2 YFSETQ. CDR3 nucleotides: TGCGCCAGCAACTGGGGAAAGGGGACAGACCAAGAGACCCAGTACTTC. This encodes CASNWGKGTDQETQYF.

Worth noting for this clone: This sample also contains other DNA sequences that code for the same CDR3. V is TRBV2 and J is TRBJ2-1; D might be TRBD1 (6 bases). Per the germline V gene, CDR1 is SNHLY and CDR2 is FYNNEI. V lost 6 bases to trimming and J lost 6 bases, with 6 bases between them. The CDR3 totals 11 residues. The CDR3 DNA follows: TGTGCCAGCAGACAGGGCAATGAGCAGTTCTTC. Protein sequence: CASRQGNEQFF.

In this sample, this clone turned up once. The V and J genes are TRBV5-1 and TRBJ2-3, with 14 bases that match TRBD2. V trimming: 9 bases; J trimming: 4 bases; junction bases outside the gene matches: 13. The V gene's germline CDR1 is SGHRS and CDR2 YFSETQ. The CDR3 covers 17 residues. The CDR3 region has the DNA TGCGCCACCACTCCGGGGACTAGCGGGAGAAGGGCAGATACGCAGTATTTT. Protein sequence: CATTPGTSGRRADTQYF.

The chain uses TRBV28 and TRBJ1-2; D is perhaps TRBD1 (5 bases). The CDR3 runs 16 residues. The V gene's germline CDR1 is MDHEN and CDR2 SYDVKM. V lost 2 bases to trimming and J lost 2 bases, with 15 bases between them. DNA for the CDR3: TGTGCCAGCAGTTTACTCCCCCCCCGGACAAACTATGGCTACACCTTC. Translating it yields CASSLLPPRTNYGYTF.

V usage is TRBV5-1 and J usage is TRBJ2-7; 10 bases match TRBD1. Germline CDR1 and CDR2: SGHRS and YFSETQ. V gave up 1 base and J gave up 6 bases; unmatched junction bases: 1. The CDR3 runs 13 residues. In DNA, the CDR3 is TGCGCCAGCAGCTTGCGGACAGGGGGCGAGCAGTACTTC. This translates into CASSLRTGGEQYF.

The J gene is TRBJ2-7, the V gene TRBV10-2; 7 nucleotides agree with TRBD2. This CDR3 contains 16 residues. V dropped 7 bases and J dropped 5; count of bases not matched to a gene: 17. CDR1 is WSHSY, CDR2 SAAADI, per germline. The CDR3 loop is CASIPTRAGKWNEQYF. DNA of the CDR3: TGCGCCAGCATTCCAACCCGAGCGGGGAAGTGGAACGAGCAGTACTTC.

The chain recombines TRBV4-1 with TRBJ1-1; TRBD1 matches 8 bases. This CDR3 is 16 amino acids long. The germline gives CDR1 MGHRA, CDR2 YSYEKL. Trimming took 4 bases from V and 11 from J; bases not matched to a gene: 18. The CDR3 reads CASSPIEGARGQAAFF. In DNA, the CDR3 is TGCGCCAGCAGCCCCATAGAGGGAGCGAGGGGACAGGCGGCTTTCTTT.

The CDR3 region is CASSQDRDWANVLTF. The CDR3 DNA follows: TGTGCCAGCAGCCAAGACCGGGACTGGGCCAACGTCCTGACTTTC. V and J are TRBV4-2 and TRBJ2-6; D possibly corresponds to TRBD2 (6 bases). V was trimmed by 0 bases and J by 5 bases, leaving 8 bases between them. CDR1 and CDR2 from the germline V gene are LGHNA and YNFKEQ. CDR3 length: 15 residues.

The gene calls are TRBV27 and TRBJ1-5; 9 bases are a match to TRBD1. Germline trimming cut 3 bases from V and 6 bases from J; bases unmatched to any gene: 3. Germline V lookup: CDR1 MNHEY, CDR2 SMNVEV (reference sequence). CDR3 length: 14 amino acids. The CDR3 is CASSFGTGTQPQHF. The CDR3 bases are TGTGCCAGCAGTTTTGGGACAGGGACTCAGCCCCAGCATTTT.

The rearrangement uses TRBV5-4 and TRBJ1-2; TRBD1 aligns across 9 bases. Germline values: CDR1 SGHNT, CDR2 YYREEE (reference sequence). The length of the CDR3 is 15 residues. The V and J ends lost 1 base and 8 bases, in that order; junction bases with no gene match: 9. The CDR3 sequence: CASSLRPGQGFGYTF. The DNA for the CDR3 is TGTGCCAGCAGCTTGCGCCCGGGACAGGGTTTCGGCTACACCTTC.

The V and J genes are TRBV30 and TRBJ2-7, with D possibly matching TRBD1 (5 bases). Trimming pared 4 bases from V and 2 bases from J, leaving 15 bases between. CDR3 size: 14 residues. CDR1 and CDR2 (germline): GTSNPN, SVGIG (reference sequence). CDR3 residues: CAWKYQGGTYEQYF. The CDR3 nucleotides are TGTGCCTGGAAGTATCAGGGCGGAACCTACGAGCAGTACTTC.

This chain links TRBV4-3 with TRBJ2-5, with a possible D match to TRBD2 (5 bases). V gave up 0 bases and J gave up 2 bases, with 10 bases separating them. The CDR3 sequence is 15 residues long. Germline V gene sequence: CDR1 LGHNA, CDR2 YSLEER. CDR3 loop: CASSQDSGVQETQYF. The CDR3 region has the DNA TGCGCCAGCAGCCAAGATTCCGGGGTACAAGAGACCCAGTACTTC.

J is TRBJ1-5 and V is TRBV28; no clear D gene. Between the trimmed V and J ends, which lost 5 bases and 4 bases, there was a span of 6 bases. CDR3 size: 12 residues. Germline values: CDR1 MDHEN, CDR2 SYDVKM. In DNA form, the CDR3 reads TGTGCCAGCAGTGAGTTAAATCAGCCCCAGCATTTT. This gives the protein CASSELNQPQHF.

The CDR3 DNA follows: TGTGCCAGCAGTGAAAAGGGGACAGGGGATCAGGGCTACACCTTC. Translated, it gives CASSEKGTGDQGYTF. The chain uses TRBV6-1 and TRBJ1-2; 10 bases are shared with TRBD1. The V gene's germline CDR1 is MNHNS and CDR2 SASEGT. J was trimmed by 8 bases and V by 2 bases; bases with no gene match: 8. The length of the CDR3 is 15 residues.

The chain recombines TRBV5-1 with TRBJ1-5, with 7 bases identical to TRBD1. Germline trimming cut 7 bases from V and 0 bases from J; bases unmatched to any gene: 4. Germline loops: CDR1 SGHRS, CDR2 YFSETQ. This CDR3 spans 14 amino acids. The CDR3: CASGTGDSNQPQHF. Written as DNA, the CDR3 is TGCGCCAGCGGAACAGGGGATAGCAATCAGCCCCAGCATTTT. Full variable domain (missing parts from reference TRBV5-1 and TRBJ1-5): KAGVTQTPRYLIKTRGQQVTLSCSPISGHRSVSWYQQTPGQGLQFLFEYFSETQRNKGNFPGRFSGRQFSNSRSEMNVSTLELGDSALYLCASGTGDSNQPQHFGDGTRLSIL.

CDR3 protein: CASSPQDSGRVNTGELFF. DNA for the CDR3: TGTGCCAGCTCACCCCAGGACAGCGGGAGGGTGAACACCGGGGAGCTGTTTTTT. The chain employs TRBV18 and TRBJ2-2; 10 bases fit TRBD2. Trimming removed 3 bases from V and 1 base from J; junction bases left unmatched: 8. There are 18 residues in the CDR3. Germline CDR1 and CDR2: KGHSH and LQKENI.

The V call is TRBV4-3, the J call TRBJ2-1; 8 positions match TRBD2. CDR1 and CDR2 from the germline V gene are LGHNA and YSLEER. The CDR3 is 17 amino acids. V was clipped by 0 bases and J by 2 bases; unmatched bases: 6. For the CDR3, the DNA is TGCGCCAGCAGCCAAGATGGCGAAGCGGGGGCCTACAATGAGCAGTTCTTC. Protein product: CASSQDGEAGAYNEQFF.

The chain recombines TRBV5-1 with TRBJ1-6; D gene uncertain. Trimming removed 0 bases at V and 10 bases at J, with 17 bases between. The CDR3 has 16 amino acids. From germline, CDR1 is SGHRS and CDR2 YFSETQ. The CDR3 DNA reads TGCGCCAGCAGCTTGGAGGGATCGGGATCCCCCTCACCCCTCCACTTT. This gives the protein CASSLEGSGSPSPLHF.

This sequence joins TRBV6-2 or TRBV6-3 and TRBJ1-5; D is uncertain. With 3 bases removed from V and 4 bases from J, the gap between germline ends came to 13 bases. CDR1 is MNHEY and CDR2 is SVGEGT in the germline V gene. The CDR3 length is 15 residues. The CDR3: CASSYGLIENQPQHF. CDR3 DNA: TGTGCCAGCAGTTATGGGCTTATAGAAAATCAGCCCCAGCATTTT.

This chain connects TRBV14 to TRBJ2-7; unclear D gene. The length of the CDR3 is 15 residues. Trimming left V 0 bases short and J 1 base short, with 10 bases between. Germline CDR1 and CDR2: SGHDN and FVKESK. The CDR3 reads CASSQEYLSSYEQYF. The DNA of the CDR3 is TGTGCCAGCAGCCAAGAATACTTATCTTCCTACGAGCAGTACTTC.

This clone was found once. The rearrangement links TRBV19 to TRBJ2-5, with a weak D call TRBD2 (7 bases). This CDR3 is built from 15 residues. Germline V gene sequence: CDR1 LNHDA, CDR2 SQIVND (reference sequence). V lost 5 bases to trimming and J lost 4 bases, with 17 bases between them. The CDR3 bases are TGTGCCAGTAGTCCTGTGGGGGGGCGAGGAGAGACCCAGTACTTC. Its protein product is CASSPVGGRGETQYF.